These 22 T cell receptor beta chains share one sample of origin, sequenced in a study of shared clonotypes between healthy human individuals (TCRdb year 2020). The protocol used for the library was the immunoSEQ multiplex PCR assay. This is the immuneACCESS table as TCRdb keeps it, with only in-frame sequences that have V and J called. A part of the clones is gone; compared with another copy, unresolved V genes explain less than half, and the rest is unexplained. The sample contains under 850,000 clones, 55% to 80% of them found a single time. Around 1.8% of the sample comes from the top ten. Sequenced input: memory CD4+ T cells sorted from blood. Reading the label with the study, this specimen's cell subset or site is: CD45RA-negative fraction. The receptors stem from a woman younger than 45 in good health.

The V call is TRBV30, the J call TRBJ1-5; D unclear. The CDR3 length is 13 residues. The germline CDR1 and CDR2 sequences are GTSNPN and SVGIG (reference sequence). V was clipped by 0 bases and J by 0 bases, with 3 bases between them. Here the CDR3 reads CAWSVRSNQPQHF. CDR3 nucleotide sequence: TGTGCCTGGAGTGTACGTAGCAATCAGCCCCAGCATTTT.

The chain is built from TRBV30 and TRBJ1-4, with 11 bases that match TRBD1. The J segment lost 7 bases and the V segment lost 2 bases, leaving 3 bases of the junction unmatched. This CDR3 contains 14 residues. The germline V gene encodes CDR1 GTSNPN and CDR2 SVGIG (reference sequence). CDR3 bases: TGTGCCTGGAGTATGGGACAGGGGGGTGAAAAACTGTTTTTT. As protein: CAWSMGQGGEKLFF.

V gene TRBV2 combines with J gene TRBJ2-7; tentative D call: TRBD1 (5 bases). V lost 5 bases and J lost 6, with 14 bases in between. There are 13 residues in the CDR3. The germline gives CDR1 SNHLY, CDR2 FYNNEI. This chain's CDR3 is CASSSEYRGEQYF. In DNA, the CDR3 is TGTGCCAGCAGTAGCGAATATAGGGGCGAGCAGTACTTC.

This clone occurred once. The chain joins TRBV28 to TRBJ2-6; 7 nucleotides match TRBD1. Germline V gives CDR1 MDHEN, CDR2 SYDVKM. This CDR3 has 18 residues. V was clipped by 1 base and J by 4 bases; unmatched bases: 10. The CDR3 is CASSLFMKGANGANVLTF. CDR3 nucleotide sequence: TGTGCCAGCAGTTTATTTATGAAGGGGGCGAACGGGGCCAACGTCCTGACTTTC.

This chain links TRBV7-9 with TRBJ1-4, with D possibly matching TRBD1 (5 bases). CDR1 and CDR2 (germline): SEHNR, FQNEAQ (reference sequence). The CDR3 spans 14 residues. Trimming shortened V by 5 bases and J by 13 bases, and 20 bases separated the two germline ends. The CDR3 loop reads CASSPHGGTAGLFF. The CDR3 region has the DNA TGTGCCAGCAGCCCGCATGGTGGGACCGCCGGACTGTTTTTT.

The chain recombines TRBV5-6 with TRBJ1-5; a weak D match, TRBD1 (6 bases). This CDR3 comprises 14 residues. The V end was cut by 0 bases, the J end by 7 bases, with 11 bases between. Germline CDR1 reads SGHDT; CDR2 reads YYEEEE. CDR3: CASSLDRADQPQHF. CDR3 nucleotides: TGTGCCAGCAGCTTGGACAGGGCGGACCAGCCCCAGCATTTT. Complete variable domain (other parts from reference TRBV5-6 and TRBJ1-5): DAGVTQSPTHLIKTRGQQVTLRCSPKSGHDTVSWYQQALGQGPQFIFQYYEEEERQRGNFPDRFSGHQFPNYSSELNVNALLLGDSALYLCASSLDRADQPQHFGDGTRLSIL.

For this clone: Other DNA variants within this sample encode the same CDR3. This chain links TRBV2 with TRBJ1-5; 8 bases fit TRBD1. The CDR3 spans 13 residues. V lost 6 bases and J lost 4; bases outside the gene matches: 2. CDR1 SNHLY and CDR2 FYNNEI come from the germline V gene. CDR3 DNA: TGTGCCAGCAGGAGACAGGGGAATCAGCCCCAGCATTTT. As protein: CASRRQGNQPQHF.

The J gene is TRBJ1-5, the V gene TRBV5-8; weak D call: TRBD1 (5 bases). Germline CDR1 is SGHTS and CDR2 is YDEGEE. Trimming pared 2 bases from V and 0 bases from J, leaving 18 bases between. This CDR3 spans 18 amino acids. The CDR3 is CASSFSPGGWYSNQPQHF. The DNA of the CDR3 is TGTGCCAGCAGCTTTAGCCCGGGGGGGTGGTATAGCAATCAGCCCCAGCATTTT.

The chain has TRBV19 and TRBJ1-2; 7 bases are shared with TRBD1. V lost 3 bases, J lost 7 bases, and 11 bases stayed unmatched. Looked up from germline, CDR1 is LNHDA and CDR2 is SQIVND (reference sequence). This CDR3 region has 15 residues. The CDR3 spells CASSINGVQGGGYTF. DNA of the CDR3: TGTGCCAGTAGTATTAACGGCGTGCAGGGGGGTGGCTACACCTTC.

The rearrangement joins TRBV19 to TRBJ2-1, with 8 bases identical to TRBD1. Germline values: CDR1 LNHDA, CDR2 SQIVND (reference sequence). The CDR3 runs to 17 residues. The trim removed 5 bases at V and 4 bases at J, leaving 13 bases unmatched. Here the CDR3 reads CASSVLLGQGRYNEQFF. CDR3 coding DNA: TGTGCCAGTAGTGTCCTACTCGGACAGGGTAGGTACAATGAGCAGTTCTTC.

This clone was seen a handful of times. This chain joins TRBV28 and TRBJ1-2, with 9 bases that match TRBD1. Germline V gene lookup returns CDR1 MDHEN and CDR2 SYDVKM. Germline trimming cut 5 bases from V and 5 bases from J; bases unmatched to any gene: 3. The CDR3 loop spans 13 amino acids. DNA for the CDR3: TGTGCCAGCAGTGCCGGGACAGGGTATGGCTACACCTTC. Translated, it gives CASSAGTGYGYTF.

This rearrangement joins TRBV10-1 to TRBJ2-7, with 9 bases identical to TRBD1. Germline CDR1 is WNHNN and CDR2 is SYGVQD (reference sequence). CDR3 length: 13 residues. Trimming cost V 10 bases and J 3 bases; bases outside gene matches: 7. DNA for the CDR3: TGCGCCACGCGGGGACAGGGTATCTACGAGCAGTACTTC. It codes for CATRGQGIYEQYF.

The chain couples TRBV27 to TRBJ2-1; TRBD2 matches at 12 bases. The V gene end was trimmed by 3 bases and the J gene end by 13 bases; junction bases not matched to a gene: 7. The CDR3 spans 14 residues. Looked up from germline, CDR1 is MNHEY and CDR2 is SMNVEV (reference sequence). For the CDR3, the DNA is TGTGCCAGCAGTTTTGACCTAGCGGGGGGGAATCAGTTCTTC. It codes for CASSFDLAGGNQFF.

The chain joins TRBV5-5 to TRBJ2-7; no definite D call. The CDR3 is 13 amino acids. V lost 0 bases and J lost 4, with 8 bases in between. Looked up from germline, CDR1 is SGHKS and CDR2 is YYEKEE (reference sequence). The CDR3 nucleotides are TGTGCCAGCAGCTTGGCGACTTTTTACGAGCAGTACTTC. This encodes CASSLATFYEQYF.

The chain is built from TRBV28 and TRBJ2-7; D is unresolved. This CDR3 comprises 16 residues. Trimming took 5 bases from V and 0 from J, leaving 17 bases between them. Germline lookup yields CDR1 MDHEN and CDR2 SYDVKM. This CDR3 is CASSPPGGRTSYEQYF. The CDR3 nucleotides read TGTGCCAGCAGTCCCCCTGGTGGCAGGACCTCCTACGAGCAGTACTTC. The full variable domain, in which reference TRBV28 and TRBJ2-7 provide the parts outside the CDR3, is DVKVTQSSRYLVKRTGEKVFLECVQDMDHENMFWYRQDPGLGLRLIYFSYDVKMKEKGDIPEGYSVSREKKERFSLILESASTNQTSMYLCASSPPGGRTSYEQYFGPGTRLTVT.

This clone appeared a few times. The chain employs TRBV18 and TRBJ2-5; 8 bases align to TRBD1. Germline CDR1 KGHSH, CDR2 LQKENI. CDR3 length: 15 residues. Trimming cost V 1 base and J 5 bases; bases outside gene matches: 6. This chain's CDR3 is CASSPRQGKWETQYF. CDR3 nucleotide sequence: TGTGCCAGCTCACCACGACAGGGGAAATGGGAGACCCAGTACTTC.

The rearrangement links TRBV10-3 to TRBJ1-1; 7 bases match TRBD1. Germline V gene data show CDR1 as ENHRY and CDR2 as SYGVKD. After removal of 10 bases from V and 0 bases from J, the junction contained 5 bases not matched to a gene. The CDR3 extends over 13 amino acids. CDR3 DNA: TGTGCCAGTCACAGGGGCTTGAACACTGAAGCTTTCTTT. Protein product: CASHRGLNTEAFF.

The gene calls are TRBV11-3 and TRBJ1-1; weak D call: TRBD1 (5 bases). Between the trimmed V and J ends, which lost 5 bases and 1 base, there was a span of 8 bases. Germline CDR1 SGHNT, CDR2 YENEEA. CDR3 length: 13 amino acids. CDR3 protein: CASSRQTNTEAFF. The CDR3, as DNA: TGTGCCAGCAGCAGACAGACGAACACTGAAGCTTTCTTT.

This chain connects TRBV7-8 to TRBJ2-2, with D maybe TRBD1 (5 bases). V shed 2 bases and J shed 2 bases, with 12 bases lying between them. This CDR3 region has 16 residues. In germline, CDR1 is SGHVS, CDR2 FQNEAQ. For the CDR3, the DNA is TGTGCCAGCAGCTTAAATCAGGGTTACAACACCGGGGAGCTGTTTTTT. This encodes CASSLNQGYNTGELFF.

V usage is TRBV27 and J usage is TRBJ2-1, with TRBD2 matching over 11 bases. Germline CDR1 and CDR2: MNHEY and SMNVEV (reference sequence). After removal of 4 bases from V and 7 bases from J, the junction contained 6 bases not matched to a gene. This CDR3 has 15 residues. The DNA for the CDR3 is TGTGCCAGCAGTTCCGCCGGGACTAGCGGAAATGAGCAGTTCTTC. Translation gives CASSSAGTSGNEQFF.

This clone occurred once. The genes are TRBV19 and TRBJ1-2, with D possibly being TRBD1 (6 bases). Trimming took 2 bases from V and 6 from J, leaving 10 bases between them. Germline V gene sequence: CDR1 LNHDA, CDR2 SQIVND (reference sequence). The CDR3 covers 13 residues. The CDR3 is CASSINRVNGYTF. DNA for the CDR3: TGTGCCAGTAGTATAAACAGGGTTAATGGCTACACCTTC.

The genes are TRBV7-2 and TRBJ2-2; D is undetermined. This CDR3 spans 15 amino acids. The V end was cut by 1 base, the J end by 1 base, with 7 bases between. From germline, CDR1 is SGHTA and CDR2 FQGNSA. The CDR3 loop is CASSLGRQNTGELFF. The DNA for the CDR3 is TGTGCCAGCAGCTTAGGGCGACAGAACACCGGGGAGCTGTTTTTT.